The clone carrying this T cell receptor (beta chain) was seen repeatedly, ten times or more. cDNA was made from approximately 0.55 ug RNA using alpha and beta constant primers. Separate chain-specific third strand synthesis with multiplexing indices produced the alpha and beta libraries. From the 5' RACE reads, TCRdb called clonotypes with MiXCR, one entry per CDR3 protein. The table has some 20,000 distinct CDR3 sequences, under 9.5% seen once. Between the trimmed V and J ends, which lost 4 bases and 6 bases, there was a span of 21 bases. The CDR3 extends over 16 amino acids. Looked up from germline, CDR1 is MDHEN and CDR2 is SYDVKM. The data derive from a study of HIV-infected patients and healthy controls. Antiretroviral therapy had run roughly three months, about 14 weeks, before follow-up blood collection. Whole blood was used without fractionation, so all unsorted peripheral T cells were included.

Sequencing was performed on blood, taken during antiretroviral therapy. The source of this sequence is an adult with HIV infection. J is TRBJ1-1 and V is TRBV28; tentative D call: TRBD1 (6 bases). CDR3 coding DNA: TGTGCCAGCAGTTCCCCTACGGGGGGCGGAAGAGCTGAAGCTTTCTTT. Translated, it gives CASSSPTGGGRAEAFF.